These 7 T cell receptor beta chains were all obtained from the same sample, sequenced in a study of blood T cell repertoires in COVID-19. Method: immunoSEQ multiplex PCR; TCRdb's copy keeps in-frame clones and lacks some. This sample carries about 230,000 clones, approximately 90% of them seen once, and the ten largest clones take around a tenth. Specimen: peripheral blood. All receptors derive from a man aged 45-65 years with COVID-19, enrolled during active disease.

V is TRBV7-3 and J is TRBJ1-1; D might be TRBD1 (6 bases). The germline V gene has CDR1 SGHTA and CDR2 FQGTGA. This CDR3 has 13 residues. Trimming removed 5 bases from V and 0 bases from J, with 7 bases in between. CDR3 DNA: TGTGCCAGCAGCCAGGGGATGAACACTGAAGCTTTCTTT. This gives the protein CASSQGMNTEAFF.

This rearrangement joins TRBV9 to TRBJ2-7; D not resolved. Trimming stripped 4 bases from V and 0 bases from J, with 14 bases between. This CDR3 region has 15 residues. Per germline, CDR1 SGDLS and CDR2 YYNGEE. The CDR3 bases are TGTGCCAGCAGCCGCAGGTTGGAATCCTCCTACGAGCAGTACTTC. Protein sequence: CASSRRLESSYEQYF.

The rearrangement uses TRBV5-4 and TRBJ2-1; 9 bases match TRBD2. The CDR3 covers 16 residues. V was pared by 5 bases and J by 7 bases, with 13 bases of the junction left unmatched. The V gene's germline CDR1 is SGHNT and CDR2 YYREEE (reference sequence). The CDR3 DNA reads TGTGCCAGCAGTTTTAAGCGGGAGGCCTCTTCAAATGAGCAGTTCTTC. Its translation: CASSFKREASSNEQFF.

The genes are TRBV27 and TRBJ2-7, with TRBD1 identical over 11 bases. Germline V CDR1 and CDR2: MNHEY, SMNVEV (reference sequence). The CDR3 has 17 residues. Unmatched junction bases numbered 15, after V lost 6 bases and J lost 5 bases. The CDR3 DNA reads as TGTGCCAGCAGCCCCACAAGAAGGGGACAGGGGGTGGACGAGCAGTACTTC. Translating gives CASSPTRRGQGVDEQYF.

CDR3: CASSQEQGLNTEAFF. The DNA for the CDR3 is TGCGCCAGCAGCCAAGAGCAGGGATTGAACACTGAAGCTTTCTTT. V is TRBV4-1 and J is TRBJ1-1; D possibly corresponds to TRBD1 (5 bases). The germline V gene encodes CDR1 MGHRA and CDR2 YSYEKL. CDR3 length: 15 residues. The germline V and J ends were trimmed by 0 bases and 0 bases, with 8 bases remaining between them.

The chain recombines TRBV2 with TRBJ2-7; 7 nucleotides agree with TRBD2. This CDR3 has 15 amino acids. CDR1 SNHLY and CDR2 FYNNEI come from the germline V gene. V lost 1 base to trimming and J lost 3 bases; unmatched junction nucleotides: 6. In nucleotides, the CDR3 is TGTGCCAGCAGTGAAGGTAGCGGGCCAAACTACGAGCAGTACTTC. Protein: CASSEGSGPNYEQYF.

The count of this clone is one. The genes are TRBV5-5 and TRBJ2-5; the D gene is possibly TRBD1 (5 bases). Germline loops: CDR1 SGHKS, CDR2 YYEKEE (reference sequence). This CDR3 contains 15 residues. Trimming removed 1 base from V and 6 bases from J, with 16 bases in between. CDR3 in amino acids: CASSLQQVSVQTQYF. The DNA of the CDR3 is TGTGCCAGCAGCTTGCAACAGGTATCGGTTCAGACCCAGTACTTC.